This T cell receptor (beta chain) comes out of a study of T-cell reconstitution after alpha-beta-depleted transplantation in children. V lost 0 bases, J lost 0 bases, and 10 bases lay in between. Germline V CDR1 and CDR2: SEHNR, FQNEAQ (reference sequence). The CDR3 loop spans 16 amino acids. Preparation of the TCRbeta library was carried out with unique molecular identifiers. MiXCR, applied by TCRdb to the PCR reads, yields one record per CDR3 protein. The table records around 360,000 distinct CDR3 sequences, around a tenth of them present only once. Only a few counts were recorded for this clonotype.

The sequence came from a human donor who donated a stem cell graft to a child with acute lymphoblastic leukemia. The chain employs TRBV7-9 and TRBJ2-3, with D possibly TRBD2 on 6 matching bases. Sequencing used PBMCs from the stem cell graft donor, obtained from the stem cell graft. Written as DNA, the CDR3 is TGTGCCAGCAGCTTAGCGTTAAGCGGGAGCACAGATACGCAGTATTTT. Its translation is CASSLALSGSTDTQYF.